A selection of T cell receptor beta chains follows, all from one sample in a study of T cell responses to AZD1222 COVID-19 vaccine. Clones were read by immunoSEQ multiplex PCR, and TCRdb kept only the in-frame ones, dropping some. The sample lists 25,000 to 35,000 clones, 90% to 95% occurring once. The input for sequencing was peripheral blood, taken on day 0 of AZD1222 vaccination. The receptors were sampled from an adult in good health. CDR3s include the opening cysteine and the closing phenylalanine or tryptophan. The order of the fields is D gene, J gene, CDR3 length, clone size, V gene, CDR3 protein, CDR3 DNA. A D gene is named only where the DNA matches it firmly. Some rows have no size entry. The others give once, few or many, or a class for an expanded clone.

>-|TRBJ2-1|14|-|TRBV7-8
CASSWGLRAREQFF
TGTGCCAGCAGCTGGGGGCTGAGGGCCCGGGAGCAGTTCTTC
>TRBD2|TRBJ2-3|17|-|TRBV15
CATSSISSGGEADTQYF
TGTGCCACCAGCAGTATAAGTAGCGGGGGGGAAGCAGATACGCAGTATTTT
>TRBD1|TRBJ1-3|16|-|TRBV7-6
CASSLFDRVSGNTIYF
TGTGCCAGCAGCTTATTCGACAGGGTCTCAGGAAACACCATATATTTT
>-|TRBJ1-2|15|-|TRBV5-1
CASSLDLTGTYGYTF
TGCGCCAGCAGCTTGGACTTGACGGGGACTTATGGCTACACCTTC
>TRBD1|TRBJ1-2|15|-|TRBV4-2
CASSQAGQDRRGYTF
TGTGCCAGCAGCCAAGCGGGACAGGATCGGCGCGGCTACACCTTC
>-|TRBJ2-5|14|-|TRBV3-1/TRBV3-2
CASSQVEAARSQYF
TGTGCCAGCAGCCAAGTAGAGGCCGCTAGGAGCCAGTACTTC
>TRBD2|TRBJ2-5|16|-|TRBV10-2
CASRGPSGGPGETQYF
TGCGCCAGCAGGGGGCCTAGCGGGGGGCCCGGAGAGACCCAGTACTTC
>-|TRBJ1-5|18|-|TRBV6-1
CASSVLGRQSGGNQPQHF
TGTGCCAGCAGTGTCCTGGGACGGCAGAGTGGGGGCAATCAGCCCCAGCATTTT
>TRBD2|TRBJ2-5|16|-|TRBV7-6
CASSQRLAGGQETQYF
TGTGCCAGCAGCCAACGACTAGCGGGGGGTCAAGAGACCCAGTACTTC
>-|TRBJ2-3|15|-|TRBV5-4
CASSPRLVLTDTQYF
TGTGCCAGCAGCCCGAGGCTAGTTTTGACAGATACGCAGTATTTT
>-|TRBJ1-1|16|-|TRBV19
CASSTLQGEANTEAFF
TGTGCCAGTAGTACACTACAGGGCGAGGCGAACACTGAAGCTTTCTTT
>TRBD1|TRBJ1-2|13|-|TRBV6-6
CASSSDRAGGYTF
TGTGCCAGCAGCTCGGACAGGGCGGGCGGCTACACCTTC
>-|TRBJ1-6|15|once|TRBV6-5
CASRFYPQNNSPLHF
TGTGCCAGCAGGTTTTATCCCCAGAATAATTCACCCCTCCACTTT
>-|TRBJ2-3|15|-|TRBV4-2
CASSPREYSTDTQYF
TGTGCCAGCAGCCCGAGGGAGTATAGCACAGATACGCAGTATTTT
>-|TRBJ2-6|16|-|TRBV5-1
CASGSRGSSGANVLTF
TGCGCCAGCGGATCCCGCGGCAGCTCTGGGGCCAACGTCCTGACTTTC
>-|TRBJ1-1|14|-|TRBV5-4
CASSLVLGNTEAFF
TGTGCCAGCAGCTTGGTGTTAGGGAACACTGAAGCTTTCTTT
>-|TRBJ2-5|14|-|TRBV19
CASSIGGRQETQYF
TGTGCCAGTAGTATAGGCGGACGCCAAGAGACCCAGTACTTC